This TCR beta chain was captured by sequencing in a study of identical twins. Regarding this clonotype: Its antigen is unidentified.

J gave up 0 bases and V 5 bases, and 10 bases lay outside the gene matches. Germline loops: CDR1 DFQATT, CDR2 SNEGSKA (reference sequence). This CDR3 comprises 15 residues. Notes on the study in general: Memory repertoires showed no such pattern, whereas abundant cord blood beta clonotypes carried fewer insertions.

TCRdb re-analysed the 5' RACE reads in MiXCR, keeping a single row per CDR3 protein. The repertoire includes 350,000 to 500,000 distinct CDR3 sequences, around 20% of them detected once, and approximately 12% sits in the top ten. Sequencing input: naive T cells sorted from blood. The sequence was obtained from a man aged 50 or older in good health. The gene calls are TRBV20-1 and TRBJ2-7, with 7 bases fitting TRBD2. The CDR3 protein is CSALPRPGGSYEQYF. CDR3 coding DNA: TGCAGTGCTCTCCCCCGTCCGGGAGGCTCCTACGAGCAGTACTTC.